The source of this TCR beta chain is a study of beta chain features in type 1 diabetes. Details on this clone: What it binds is not known.

Study-wide results and caveats: For Type 1 diabetes patients, all four CD4+ subsets carried TCRB CDR3s that were moderately but significantly shorter.

All of the isolated RNA was reverse transcribed, so expressed TCRB transcripts were sequenced. TCRdb's table, derived via immunoSEQ multiplex PCR, lists solely in-frame clones and lacks some. The sample has 25,000 to 30,000 clones; almost 65% are singletons. Trimming cost V 0 bases and J 3 bases; bases outside gene matches: 7. The V gene's germline CDR1 is MGHRA and CDR2 YSYEKL. The CDR3 extends over 17 amino acids. Sample: Tregs from blood. This clonotype was sampled from a woman in her 30s with type 1 diabetes. The chain uses TRBV4-1 and TRBJ1-5, with TRBD1 identical over 8 bases. CDR3 DNA sequence: TGCGCCAGCAGCCAAGATATAAACAGGGGGGACAATCAGCCCCAGCATTTT. Amino acid sequence: CASSQDINRGDNQPQHF.